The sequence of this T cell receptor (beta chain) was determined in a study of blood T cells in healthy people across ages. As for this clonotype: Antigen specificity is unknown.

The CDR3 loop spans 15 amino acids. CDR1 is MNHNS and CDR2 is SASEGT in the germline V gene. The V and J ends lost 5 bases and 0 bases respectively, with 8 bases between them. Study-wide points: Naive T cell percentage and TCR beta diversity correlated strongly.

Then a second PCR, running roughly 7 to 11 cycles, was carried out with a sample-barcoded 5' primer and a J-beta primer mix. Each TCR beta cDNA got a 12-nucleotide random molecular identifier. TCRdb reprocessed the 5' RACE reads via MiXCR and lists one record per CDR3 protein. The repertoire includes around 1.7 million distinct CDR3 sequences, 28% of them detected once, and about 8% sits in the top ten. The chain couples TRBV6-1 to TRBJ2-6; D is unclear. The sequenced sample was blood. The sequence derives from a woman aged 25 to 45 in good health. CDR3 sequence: CASSPRHSGANVLTF. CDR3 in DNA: TGTGCCAGCAGTCCCCGACACTCTGGGGCCAACGTCCTGACTTTC.